This T cell receptor (beta chain) stems from a study of blood T cell repertoires in COVID-19. Study background: Researchers got acute and convalescent COVID-19 samples from the United States, Italy and Spain. Sources were T cells, B-cell-depleted T cells, or PBMCs; the material itself was cDNA or gDNA.

V shed 5 bases and J 6 bases; nucleotides not matched to a gene: 2. Per the germline V gene, CDR1 is LNHDA and CDR2 is SQIVND (reference sequence). CDR3 length: 13 residues. As processed by the authors: Estimates of nucleated cell counts were drawn from the amplification of reference gene primers. TCRdb keeps only in-frame clones here, not all; method: immunoSEQ multiplex PCR. That table gives V, J and clone size, and the DNA gave D and trimming. The sample has about 330,000 clones, around 89% seen once. This chain links TRBV19 with TRBJ2-2; TRBD1 matches 8 bases. This clonotype was sampled from a man in his late teens or twenties who had recovered from COVID-19. Sequenced input: peripheral blood. As DNA, the CDR3 is TGTGCCAGTAGTGAGGACAGGGCCGGGGAGCTGTTTTTT. It is translated as CASSEDRAGELFF.